Described below is a single T cell receptor (beta chain) sequence and its context. No antigen is known for it. PCR involved 60 Vbeta and 13 Jbeta primers. Method: immunoSEQ multiplex PCR; TCRdb's copy keeps in-frame clones and lacks some. This sample has 130,000 to 150,000 clones, with approximately 78% found just once. The germline V gene has CDR1 LGHNA and CDR2 YSLEER. V shed 1 base, J shed 5 bases, and the junction held 13 bases outside the gene matches. This CDR3 spans 18 amino acids. The sample comes from a study of cytomegalovirus exposure and HLA in healthy donors. Study-level information: Most genotyped donors, about 81% of about 430, had Caucasian-associated genetic ancestry.

Study-wide findings and caveats: Productive rates of about 87% or about 30% were seen for most TCR beta V segments in an earlier analysis. Later analysis identified a missense DCLRE1C variant that was linked to TCR beta V- and J-gene trimming.

The TCR sequence derives from a woman aged 40-49 years in good health and CMV-seropositive. The sample comprised PBMCs. The chain links TRBV4-3 to TRBJ2-3; TRBD2 agrees at 9 bases. In DNA form, the CDR3 reads TGCGCCAGCAGCCAAGGCACCAGAGGCGGGGGGGCGGGAGATACGCAGTATTTT. It encodes CASSQGTRGGGAGDTQYF.